The following is a TCR beta chain sequence with its context. Its antigen is undetermined. The data belong to a study of cytomegalovirus exposure and HLA in healthy donors. General study results and limits: Later, an analysis showed that TCR beta chains associated with HLA were more clonally expanded than others that were equally common.

13 Jbeta primers and 60 Vbeta primers were used for the PCR. The assay was immunoSEQ multiplex PCR, and TCRdb's table has in-frame clones only and misses some. The sample records 130,000 or so clones, around 70% being singletons. From germline, CDR1 is MGHRA and CDR2 YSYEKL. CDR3 length equals 17 residues. Trimming cost V 1 base and J 5 bases, with 20 bases left between them. At the time of sampling, donors were nominally healthy, though unrecorded immune exposures were likely. Source material: PBMCs. J is TRBJ1-1 and V is TRBV4-1; D may be TRBD1 (5 bases). The TCR was taken from a man between 25 and 39 years old in good health and CMV-seronegative. The CDR3 nucleotides are TGCGCCAGCAGCCAAGTAATAGTTGGGATGGGGGGAACTGAAGCTTTCTTT. Its protein product is CASSQVIVGMGGTEAFF.